The text below deals with one TCR beta chain. Its cognate antigen is unknown. This entry is derived from a study of T cell responses to AZD1222 COVID-19 vaccine. This CDR3 spans 14 amino acids. Germline CDR1 and CDR2: ENHRY and SYGVKD. V dropped 0 bases and J dropped 1 base, with 4 bases sitting between them. Method: immunoSEQ multiplex PCR; TCRdb's copy keeps in-frame clones and lacks some. The sample has around 80,000 clones; approximately 85% are singletons. Overall study findings and caveats: Repertoires were sampled only after the peak T cell response. Donor demographics were predominantly white British with a female majority; clonal diversity may be underestimated. Dominant CD4 TCR responses targeted spike regions 160-218 and 743-854. Close to half of all spike-specific TCRs reportedly target regions of the variants that are unmutated.

The receptor's source is an adult who received the AZD1222 COVID-19 vaccine. This sample comprised peripheral blood, obtained 28 days after the second AZD1222 dose. This chain joins TRBV10-3 and TRBJ1-3; no reliable D call. The CDR3 bases are TGTGCCATCAGTGAGTCCGCGTCTGGAAACACCATATATTTT. Translating it yields CAISESASGNTIYF.